The present TCR beta chain was sequenced within a study of post-analysis software for immune sequencing data. Study context: Patients with relapsing-remitting, secondary progressive and progressive-relapsing multiple sclerosis courses were all represented. Study-wide findings and caveats: The normalized Chao1 diversity of multiple sclerosis patients was significantly lower than that of controls. The five TRBV segments detected at higher frequency in patients than in controls included TRBV5-6, TRBV5-1 and TRBV20-1. F measure grouped same-batch samples tightly together.

Unique molecular identifiers were carried by the TCR beta cDNA libraries. Between about 0.95 and 11 million T cells gave rise to some 490,000 cDNA molecules. TCRdb ran MiXCR on the PCR reads and lists one entry per CDR3 protein. The sample carries hundreds of thousands of distinct CDR3 sequences, 45% recorded once. CDR3 length: 14 residues. Germline lookup yields CDR1 DFQATT and CDR2 SNEGSKA (reference sequence). In regard to this clonotype: Antigen specificity is unknown.

This receptor was obtained from a girl under 18 with multiple sclerosis. Sequenced input: blood. V is TRBV20-1 and J is TRBJ2-7; the D gene is possibly TRBD2 (5 bases). The J call may be wrong; the DNA end is better matched by TRBJ2-5. The CDR3 nucleotides read TGCAGTGCTAGAGTACACGGGGAGAGGGAGACCCAGTACTTC. This gives the protein CSARVHGERETQYF.